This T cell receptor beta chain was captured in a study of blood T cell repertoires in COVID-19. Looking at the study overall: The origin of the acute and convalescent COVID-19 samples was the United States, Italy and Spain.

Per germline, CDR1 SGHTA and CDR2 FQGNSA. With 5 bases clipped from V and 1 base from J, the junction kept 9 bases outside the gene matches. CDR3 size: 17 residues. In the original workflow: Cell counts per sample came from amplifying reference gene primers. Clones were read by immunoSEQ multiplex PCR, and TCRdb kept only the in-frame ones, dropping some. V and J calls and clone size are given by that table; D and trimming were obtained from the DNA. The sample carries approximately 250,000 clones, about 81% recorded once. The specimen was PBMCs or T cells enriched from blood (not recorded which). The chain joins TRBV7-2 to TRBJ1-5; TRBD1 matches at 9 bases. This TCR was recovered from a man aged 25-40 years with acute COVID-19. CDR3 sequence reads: CASSPQQGALSNQPQHF. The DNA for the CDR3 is TGTGCCAGCAGCCCTCAACAGGGGGCGCTGAGCAATCAGCCCCAGCATTTT.